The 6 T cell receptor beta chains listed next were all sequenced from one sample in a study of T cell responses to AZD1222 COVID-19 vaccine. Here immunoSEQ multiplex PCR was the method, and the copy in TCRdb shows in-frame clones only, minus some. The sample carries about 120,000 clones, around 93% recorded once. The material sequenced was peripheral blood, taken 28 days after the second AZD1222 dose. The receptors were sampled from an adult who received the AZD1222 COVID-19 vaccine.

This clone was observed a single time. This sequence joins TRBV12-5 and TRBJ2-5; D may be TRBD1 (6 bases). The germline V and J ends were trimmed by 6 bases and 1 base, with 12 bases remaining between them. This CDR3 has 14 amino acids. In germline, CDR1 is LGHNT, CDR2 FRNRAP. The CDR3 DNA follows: TGTGCTAGTGGCCTTGGGACATCCCAAGAGACCCAGTACTTC. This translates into CASGLGTSQETQYF.

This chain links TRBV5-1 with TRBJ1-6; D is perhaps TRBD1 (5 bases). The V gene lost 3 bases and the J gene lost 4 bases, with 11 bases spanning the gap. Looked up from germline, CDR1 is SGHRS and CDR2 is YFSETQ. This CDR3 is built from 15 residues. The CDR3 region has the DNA TGCGCCAGCAGCTCGACAGTGACTTATAATTCACCCCTCCACTTT. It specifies CASSSTVTYNSPLHF.

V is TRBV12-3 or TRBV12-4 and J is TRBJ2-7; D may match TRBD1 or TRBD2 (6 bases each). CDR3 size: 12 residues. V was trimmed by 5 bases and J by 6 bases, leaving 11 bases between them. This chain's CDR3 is CASSRGQAEQYF. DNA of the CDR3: TGTGCCAGCAGTCGGGGGCAGGCCGAGCAGTACTTC.

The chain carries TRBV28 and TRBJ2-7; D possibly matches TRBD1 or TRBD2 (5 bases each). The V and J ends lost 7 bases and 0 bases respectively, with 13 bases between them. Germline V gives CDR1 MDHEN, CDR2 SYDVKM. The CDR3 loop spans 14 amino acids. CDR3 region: CASIGAKSSYEQYF. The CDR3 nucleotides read TGTGCCAGCATCGGGGCAAAGAGCTCCTACGAGCAGTACTTC.

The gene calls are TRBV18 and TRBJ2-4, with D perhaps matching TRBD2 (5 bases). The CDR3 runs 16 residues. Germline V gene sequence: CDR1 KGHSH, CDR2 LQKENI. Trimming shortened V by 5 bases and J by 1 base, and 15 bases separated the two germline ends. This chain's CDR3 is CASSTRLPGAKNIQYF. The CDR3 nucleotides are TGTGCCAGCTCAACGAGGCTCCCGGGGGCCAAAAACATTCAGTACTTC.

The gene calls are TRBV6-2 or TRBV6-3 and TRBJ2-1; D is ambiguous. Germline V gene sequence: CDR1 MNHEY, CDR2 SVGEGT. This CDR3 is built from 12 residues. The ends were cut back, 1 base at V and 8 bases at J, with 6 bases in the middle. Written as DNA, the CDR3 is TGTGCCAGCAGTTACTTGTCATATGAGCAGTTCTTC. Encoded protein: CASSYLSYEQFF.